This entry is about one TCR beta chain. Its antigen is as yet unknown. Purity above 95% was achieved in all sorted populations. This entry comes from a study of beta chain features in type 1 diabetes. Study results and caveats: For Type 1 diabetes patients, all four CD4+ subsets carried TCRB CDR3s that were moderately but significantly shorter.

Germline values: CDR1 SGDLS, CDR2 YYNGEE. Trimming left V 3 bases short and J 9 bases short, with 22 bases between. The CDR3 sequence is 16 residues long. Expressed TCRB transcripts were sequenced, since all the RNA that had been isolated was reverse transcribed. TCRdb's table, derived via immunoSEQ multiplex PCR, lists solely in-frame clones and lacks some. The data contain 150,000 to 200,000 clones, roughly 60% of them singletons. This chain links TRBV9 with TRBJ2-1; D uncertain. The receptor was isolated from a man aged 25 to 40 with type 1 diabetes. The material sequenced was naive CD4+ T cells from blood. Written as DNA, the CDR3 is TGTGCCAGCAGCGGTAAGGGTGGGCAGGCCAGAAGTGAGCAGTTCTTC. Residues: CASSGKGGQARSEQFF.